This is a list of T cell receptor beta chains from one sample in a study of control samples from healthy donors and cancer patients. The assay was immunoSEQ multiplex PCR, and TCRdb's table has in-frame clones only and misses some. Of 100,000 to 150,000 clones detected, 91% appear once; the ten largest clones hold more than 6.5%. Sequences were obtained from blood. The receptors stem from a man in his late teens or twenties in good health. CDR3s include the opening cysteine and the closing phenylalanine or tryptophan. The D gene is left open where the match is weak. For some rows the clone size is stated as once, few or many, or as a class when expanded; others skip it.

size	V	D	J	CDR3	DNA
.	TRBV4-1	.	TRBJ1-1	CASSQGKNTEAFF	TGCGCCAGCAGCCAAGGAAAGAACACTGAAGCTTTCTTT
.	TRBV5-5	.	TRBJ1-4	CASSFTGLTNEKLFF	TGTGCCAGCAGCTTCACAGGGTTAACTAATGAAAAACTGTTTTTT
.	TRBV12-5	.	TRBJ2-2	CASGFRGAAVEFTGELFF	TGTGCTAGTGGTTTCAGGGGTGCGGCGGTTGAATTCACCGGGGAGCTGTTTTTT
once	TRBV27	TRBD1	TRBJ2-3	CASSGSYRGSVPDTQYF	TGTGCCAGCAGCGGAAGCTACAGGGGCAGTGTACCAGATACGCAGTATTTT
.	TRBV7-2	.	TRBJ1-2	CASSLATNYGYTF	TGTGCCAGCAGCTTAGCTACCAACTATGGCTACACCTTC
.	TRBV7-2	TRBD2	TRBJ2-1	CASLLAVYNEQFF	TGTGCCAGCTTACTAGCGGTCTACAATGAGCAGTTCTTC
.	TRBV10-1	.	TRBJ2-4	CASSESTGIQYF	TGCGCCAGCAGTGAGAGTACGGGGATTCAGTACTTC
.	TRBV28	.	TRBJ1-5	CASSSGAVSNQPQHF	TGTGCCAGCAGTTCAGGGGCAGTTAGCAATCAGCCCCAGCATTTT
once	TRBV3-1/TRBV3-2	.	TRBJ2-7	CASSQVGSEQYF	TGTGCCAGCAGCCAAGTGGGGAGCGAGCAGTACTTC
once	TRBV19	.	TRBJ1-5	CASSSQSNQPQHF	TGTGCCAGTAGTAGTCAGAGCAATCAGCCCCAGCATTTT
.	TRBV4-2	.	TRBJ2-3	CASSQDGGSGADTQYF	TGTGCCAGCAGCCAAGATGGGGGGTCTGGCGCAGATACGCAGTATTTT
.	TRBV5-6	.	TRBJ1-6	CASSLERQYNSPLHF	TGTGCCAGCAGCTTGGAAAGACAGTATAATTCACCCCTCCACTTT
.	TRBV30	.	TRBJ1-2	CAWSNRPNYGYTF	TGTGCCTGGAGTAATCGCCCTAACTATGGCTACACCTTC
.	TRBV20-1	TRBD1	TRBJ2-1	CSASDTGTGDNEQFF	TGCAGTGCTAGTGATACCGGGACAGGGGACAATGAGCAGTTCTTC
.	TRBV9	.	TRBJ2-5	CASSPSGGETQYF	TGTGCCAGCAGCCCTAGTGGGGGAGAGACCCAGTACTTC
.	TRBV4-1	.	TRBJ2-7	CASSPGSSYEQYF	TGCGCCAGCAGCCCCGGCAGCTCCTACGAGCAGTACTTC
once	TRBV3-1/TRBV3-2	.	TRBJ1-1	CASSPTVNTEAFF	TGTGCCAGCAGCCCGACGGTGAACACTGAAGCTTTCTTT
.	TRBV11-2	.	TRBJ2-1	CASSLDPSTEQFF	TGTGCCAGCAGCTTAGACCCTAGCACCGAGCAGTTCTTC
.	TRBV4-1	.	TRBJ1-2	CASSQDGGQLNYGYTF	TGCGCCAGCAGCCAAGATGGAGGACAGCTTAACTATGGCTACACCTTC
.	TRBV11-2	TRBD1	TRBJ2-6	CASSLGATGGAGANVLTF	TGTGCCAGCAGCTTAGGGGCGACAGGGGGCGCTGGGGCCAACGTCCTGACTTTC
once	TRBV15	.	TRBJ2-1	CATSREGRSYNEQFF	TGTGCCACCAGCAGAGAGGGCCGCTCCTACAATGAGCAGTTCTTC
.	TRBV13	.	TRBJ1-1	CASSLLSGRDGGEAFF	TGTGCCAGCAGCTTATTAAGCGGGCGGGACGGAGGTGAAGCTTTCTTT
.	TRBV6-5	.	TRBJ1-4	CASRGPPGVNEKLFF	TGTGCCAGCAGAGGCCCCCCGGGGGTGAATGAAAAACTGTTTTTT
few	TRBV19	.	TRBJ2-1	CASSRALTGNYEQFF	TGTGCCAGTAGCAGGGCTTTGACAGGCAATTATGAGCAGTTCTTC
.	TRBV7-6	TRBD1	TRBJ1-2	CASSFRQGPTYGYTF	TGTGCCAGCAGCTTTCGACAGGGGCCTACCTATGGCTACACCTTC
.	TRBV5-6	.	TRBJ2-7	CASSLRASEQYF	TGTGCCAGCAGCTTGAGAGCGAGCGAGCAGTACTTC
.	TRBV7-6	TRBD1	TRBJ1-3	CASSLDGRGSGNTIYF	TGTGCCAGCAGCTTAGATGGCAGGGGGAGTGGAAACACCATATATTTT
.	TRBV29-1	.	TRBJ1-2	CSVEDLSDAYGYTF	TGCAGCGTTGAAGACTTGTCGGATGCCTATGGCTACACCTTC
.	TRBV6-5	.	TRBJ1-2	CASSYSKWGDYGYTF	TGTGCCAGCAGTTACTCTAAATGGGGCGACTATGGCTACACCTTC
.	TRBV5-1	.	TRBJ2-7	CASSLDLSYEQYF	TGCGCCAGCAGCTTGGATCTTAGCTACGAGCAGTACTTC
.	TRBV6-2/TRBV6-3	.	TRBJ1-5	CASSYSIRGGNQPQHF	TGTGCCAGCAGTTACTCGATTCGTGGGGGGAATCAGCCCCAGCATTTT
.	TRBV10-3	.	TRBJ2-2	CAISITSPNPPRGTGELFF	TGTGCCATCAGCATCACGTCGCCTAATCCCCCTCGCGGGACCGGGGAGCTGTTTTTT
.	TRBV27	.	TRBJ1-6	CASSRGGRGSPLHF	TGTGCCAGCAGTAGGGGGGGGCGGGGGTCACCCCTCCACTTT
.	TRBV5-4	.	TRBJ2-7	CASMAGDRPYEQYF	TGTGCCAGCATGGCAGGGGACCGACCCTACGAGCAGTACTTC
.	TRBV11-2	.	TRBJ2-2	CASSLYQNTGELFF	TGTGCCAGCAGCTTATATCAGAACACCGGGGAGCTGTTTTTT
.	TRBV5-6	.	TRBJ1-4	CASSGGTPWANEKLFF	TGTGCCAGCAGTGGCGGGACCCCATGGGCTAATGAAAAACTGTTTTTT
.	TRBV12-5	.	TRBJ1-1	CASGLVGGLGTEAFF	TGTGCTAGTGGTTTGGTCGGGGGGTTGGGAACTGAAGCTTTCTTT
.	TRBV20-1	TRBD2	TRBJ2-7	CSALSGYEQYF	TGCAGTGCCCTTAGCGGGTACGAGCAGTACTTC
.	TRBV5-6	.	TRBJ2-3	CASSLGQDPTDTQYF	TGTGCCAGCAGCTTGGGACAGGACCCCACAGATACGCAGTATTTT
.	TRBV4-1	.	TRBJ2-1	CASSQEAPGRNEQFF	TGCGCCAGCAGCCAAGAGGCACCCGGTAGGAATGAGCAGTTCTTC
.	TRBV18	.	TRBJ2-3	CASSPRDPGTDTQYF	TGTGCCAGCTCACCCCGGGACCCCGGCACAGATACGCAGTATTTT
.	TRBV30	TRBD2	TRBJ2-4	CAWGEGFGAKNIQYF	TGTGCCTGGGGGGAGGGGTTCGGAGCCAAAAACATTCAGTACTTC
.	TRBV7-3	.	TRBJ2-3	CASSRGTGSDTQYF	TGTGCCAGCAGCCGCGGAACAGGGTCAGATACGCAGTATTTT
.	TRBV7-3	.	TRBJ1-1	CASSLDRNTEAFF	TGTGCCAGCAGCTTGGACAGGAACACTGAAGCTTTCTTT
.	TRBV29-1	.	TRBJ2-7	CSVQRGTSYEQYF	TGCAGCGTTCAAAGGGGGACATCTTACGAGCAGTACTTC
.	TRBV5-1	TRBD1	TRBJ1-5	CASSDGQGPNQPQHF	TGCGCCAGCAGCGATGGACAGGGCCCAAATCAGCCCCAGCATTTT
once	TRBV18	.	TRBJ1-2	CAGSRGHERRYGYTF	TGTGCCGGCTCACGGGGACACGAAAGACGCTATGGCTACACCTTC
.	TRBV5-6	.	TRBJ2-3	CASSRSADTQYF	TGTGCCAGCAGCCGGAGTGCAGATACGCAGTATTTT
.	TRBV5-4	.	TRBJ1-2	CASSLESDYGYTF	TGTGCCAGCAGCTTGGAGAGCGATTATGGCTACACCTTC
.	TRBV6-4	TRBD1	TRBJ1-3	CASSGGDRQGFSGNTIYF	TGTGCCAGCAGTGGAGGAGACCGACAGGGCTTCTCTGGAAACACCATATATTTT
.	TRBV19	.	TRBJ1-3	CASSIGGSGNTIYF	TGTGCCAGTAGTATCGGGGGTTCTGGAAACACCATATATTTT
.	TRBV27	TRBD1	TRBJ2-7	CASAGLGTAPTEQYF	TGTGCCAGCGCAGGTCTCGGGACAGCGCCTACCGAGCAGTACTTC
.	TRBV9	.	TRBJ1-2	CASSLRAGRGYTF	TGTGCCAGCAGCCTCAGAGCTGGGCGCGGCTACACCTTC